These 16 T cell receptor beta chains originate from one sample sequenced in a study of blood T cells in healthy people across ages. Using a J-beta primer mix together with a sample-barcoded 5' primer, a second PCR was run for roughly 7 to 11 cycles. Using its own MiXCR run on the 5' RACE reads, TCRdb lists one record per CDR3 protein. The sample lists just under 550,000 distinct CDR3 sequences; around 24% were seen once. These data are also associated with another study on T cells of mothers and their children.

The specimen was blood. All receptors derive from a boy younger than 18 in good health.

This chain links TRBV7-8 with TRBJ2-3; a possible D gene is TRBD2 (6 bases). The CDR3 covers 15 residues. The germline V and J ends were trimmed by 7 bases and 0 bases, with 14 bases remaining between them. Germline V CDR1 and CDR2: SGHVS, FQNEAQ. Here the CDR3 DNA reads TGTGCCAGCAACCCGCCGGGGGTTAGCACAGATACGCAGTATTTT. Protein: CASNPPGVSTDTQYF.

This clonotype has more than one count but fewer than ten. The rearrangement links TRBV28 to TRBJ2-5; TRBD1 agrees at 10 bases. Judging by the DNA end, TRBJ2-7 fits better; the J call may be wrong. This CDR3 contains 16 residues. CDR1 is MDHEN and CDR2 is SYDVKM in the germline V gene. The CDR3 sequence is CASSFTLTGGGDEQYF. DNA of the CDR3: TGTGCCAGCAGTTTTACCTTGACAGGGGGCGGCGACGAGCAGTACTTC.

This clonotype appeared a few times. V and J are TRBV13 and TRBJ2-7; 9 nucleotides align to TRBD2. Looked up from germline, CDR1 is PRHDT and CDR2 is FYEKMQ (reference sequence). This CDR3 is 17 amino acids long. V gave up 8 bases and J gave up 2 bases; unmatched junction bases: 16. CDR3 sequence (DNA): TGTGCCAGCGCCTCACTTGGGGCTAGCGGGGTTACCTACGAGCAGTACTTC. Its translation: CASASLGASGVTYEQYF.

This clonotype occurred once. J is TRBJ1-4 and V is TRBV5-8, with D perhaps TRBD1 (6 bases). Germline V CDR1 and CDR2: SGHTS, YDEGEE. V lost 0 bases, J lost 5 bases, and 11 bases lay in between. The CDR3 is 15 amino acids. The CDR3 sequence is CASSLAPRGNEKLFF. The CDR3 DNA follows: TGTGCCAGCAGCTTGGCCCCCAGGGGAAATGAAAAACTGTTTTTT.

The chain is built from TRBV6-2 or TRBV6-3 and TRBJ2-2; tentative D call: TRBD1 (6 bases). Germline V gene lookup returns CDR1 MNHEY and CDR2 SVGEGT. CDR3 length: 14 residues. The V end was cut by 6 bases, the J end by 9 bases, with 17 bases between. The CDR3: CASSNKRQARELFF. The CDR3 coding sequence is TGTGCCAGCAGCAACAAAAGACAGGCACGGGAGCTGTTTTTT.

The V and J genes are TRBV5-1 and TRBJ2-3; 7 bases map to TRBD2. Germline CDR1 SGHRS, CDR2 YFSETQ. This CDR3 has 16 amino acids. The junction had 8 bases not matched to a gene; V was cut back by 4 bases and J by 0 bases. This CDR3 reads CASSIQGGGSTDTQYF. Here the CDR3 DNA reads TGCGCCAGCAGCATTCAAGGCGGGGGTAGCACAGATACGCAGTATTTT.

Only a few counts were recorded for this clonotype. The CDR3 DNA is TGTGCCAGCAGCGTAGGGCGGGACAGCTCCTACGAGCAGTACTTC. It codes for CASSVGRDSSYEQYF. The V gene is TRBV9, the J gene TRBJ2-7; a possible D gene is TRBD1 (7 bases). The length of the CDR3 is 15 residues. Germline V CDR1 and CDR2: SGDLS, YYNGEE. V was shortened by 0 bases and J by 0 bases, with 10 bases between the two germline ends. The whole variable domain, remainder taken from reference TRBV9 and TRBJ2-7, is DSGVTQTPKHLITATGQRVTLRCSPRSGDLSVYWYQQSLDQGLQFLIQYYNGEERAKGNILERFSAQQFPDLHSELNLSSLELGDSALYFCASSVGRDSSYEQYFGPGTRLTVT.

This clonotype was seen many times. The chain carries TRBV18 and TRBJ2-1; 9 bases line up with TRBD2. CDR1 is KGHSH, CDR2 LQKENI, per germline. V shed 6 bases, J shed 5 bases, and the junction held 11 bases outside the gene matches. This CDR3 contains 16 residues. The CDR3 loop is CASSPFEREVDNEQFF. The CDR3 DNA reads as TGTGCCAGCTCCCCCTTTGAGCGGGAGGTCGACAATGAGCAGTTCTTC.

J is TRBJ2-1 and V is TRBV6-2 or TRBV6-3; possible D gene TRBD1, 8 bases. V dropped 6 bases and J dropped 7 bases, with 16 bases sitting between them. Per germline, CDR1 MNHEY and CDR2 SVGEGT. There are 14 residues in the CDR3. In DNA form, the CDR3 reads TGTGCCAGCAGACGAGACAGGGGACTAAATGAGCAGTTCTTC. Translation: CASRRDRGLNEQFF.

The J gene is TRBJ2-7, the V gene TRBV5-6; D is undetermined. The CDR3 consists of 12 residues. CDR1 and CDR2 (germline): SGHDT, YYEEEE. V dropped 2 bases and J dropped 2 bases, with 5 bases sitting between them. The CDR3 region has the DNA TGTGCCAGCAGCTTTGGGACCTACGAGCAGTACTTC. It codes for CASSFGTYEQYF.

This clonotype turned up a few times. The chain employs TRBV10-3 and TRBJ2-5, with a tentative D call TRBD1 (6 bases). The J call could be wrong; TRBJ2-1 is a better fit for the DNA end. This CDR3 has 13 residues. Germline loops: CDR1 ENHRY, CDR2 SYGVKD. Here the CDR3 DNA reads TGTGCCATCAGTGGGGTAAAGGGGGAGGAGCAGTTCTTC. Its translation is CAISGVKGEEQFF.

This clonotype was picked up many times. CDR3 in amino acids: CASNGGHRSEQFF. CDR3 bases: TGTGCCAGCAACGGCGGCCACAGGAGCGAGCAGTTCTTC. The V gene is TRBV7-2, the J gene TRBJ2-5; D may be TRBD1 (5 bases). The J call may be mistaken, given a closer DNA end match to TRBJ2-1. The CDR3 is 13 residues long. Germline CDR1 and CDR2: SGHTA and FQGNSA.

The rearrangement joins TRBV4-3 to TRBJ2-7, with D perhaps being TRBD1 or TRBD2 (6 bases each). V shed 3 bases and J shed 2 bases, with 17 bases lying between them. There are 16 residues in the CDR3. Germline lookup yields CDR1 LGHNA and CDR2 YSLEER. This CDR3 is CASSHPGGTNTYEQYF. The DNA for the CDR3 is TGCGCCAGCAGCCACCCGGGCGGGACAAACACCTACGAGCAGTACTTC.

The chain uses TRBV12-3 or TRBV12-4 and TRBJ2-5; D tentatively fits TRBD1 or TRBD2 (5 bases each). V was cut by 3 bases and J by 6 bases, with 11 bases left in between. The CDR3 has 13 amino acids. The CDR3 region has the DNA TGTGCCAGCAGTTTGGGACGGTCGAAGACCCAGTACTTC. Its translation is CASSLGRSKTQYF.

This clonotype was seen a few times. The genes are TRBV5-8 and TRBJ1-2; D gene ambiguous. The germline V and J ends were trimmed by 4 bases and 4 bases, with 11 bases remaining between them. CDR1 SGHTS and CDR2 YDEGEE come from the germline V gene. The CDR3 is 13 amino acids. The CDR3 bases are TGTGCCAGCAGCCTGGGGTACGCCTATGGCTACACCTTC. Its protein is CASSLGYAYGYTF.

The V call is TRBV5-1, the J call TRBJ1-4; 8 positions agree with TRBD1. In germline, CDR1 is SGHRS, CDR2 YFSETQ. With 2 bases clipped from V and 8 bases from J, the junction kept 11 bases outside the gene matches. The length of the CDR3 is 16 residues. CDR3 loop: CASSLRNRGKDEKLFF. The DNA of the CDR3 is TGCGCCAGCAGCTTACGGAACAGGGGGAAAGACGAAAAACTGTTTTTT.